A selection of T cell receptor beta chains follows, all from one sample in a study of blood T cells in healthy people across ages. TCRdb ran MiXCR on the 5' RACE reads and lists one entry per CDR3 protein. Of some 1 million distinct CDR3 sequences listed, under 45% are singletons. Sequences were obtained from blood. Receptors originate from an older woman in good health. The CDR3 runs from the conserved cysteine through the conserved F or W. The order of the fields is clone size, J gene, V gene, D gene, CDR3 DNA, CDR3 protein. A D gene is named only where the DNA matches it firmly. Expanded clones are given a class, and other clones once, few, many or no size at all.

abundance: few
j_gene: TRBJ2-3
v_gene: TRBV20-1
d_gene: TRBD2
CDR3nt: TGCAGTGCAAAGGGACTAGCGGGAGGAGAAGATACGCAGTATTTT
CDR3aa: CSAKGLAGGEDTQYF

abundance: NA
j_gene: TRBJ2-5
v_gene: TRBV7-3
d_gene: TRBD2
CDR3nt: TGTGCCAGCAGCTTGGGCAGCGGGAGCGGTGAGACCCAGTACTTC
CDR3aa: CASSLGSGSGETQYF

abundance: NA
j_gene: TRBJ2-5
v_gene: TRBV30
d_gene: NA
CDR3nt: TGTGCCTGGAGGGACAGAGGGGTCACAGAGACCCAGTACTTC
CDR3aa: CAWRDRGVTETQYF

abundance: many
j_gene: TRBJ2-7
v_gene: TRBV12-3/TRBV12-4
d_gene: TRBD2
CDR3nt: TGTGCCAGCAGTTCTAGCGGACCCTCCTACGAGCAGTACTTC
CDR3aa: CASSSSGPSYEQYF

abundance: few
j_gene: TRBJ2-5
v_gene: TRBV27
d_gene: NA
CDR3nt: TGTGCCAGCAGTTTATATTACCAAGAGACCCAGTACTTC
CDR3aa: CASSLYYQETQYF

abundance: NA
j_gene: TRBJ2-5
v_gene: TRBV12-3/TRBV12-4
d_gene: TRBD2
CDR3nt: TGTGCCAGCAGGACCGGGACTAGCGGGATTCAAGAGACCCAGTACTTC
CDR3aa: CASRTGTSGIQETQYF

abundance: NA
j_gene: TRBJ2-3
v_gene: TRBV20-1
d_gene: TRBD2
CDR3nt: TGCAGTGCTAGCATGGCTAGCGGGAGGGGGAGGGATACGCAGTATTTT
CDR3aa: CSASMASGRGRDTQYF

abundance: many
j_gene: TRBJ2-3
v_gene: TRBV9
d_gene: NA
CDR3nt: TGTGCCAGCAGCGTAGCGGCGGGGAGGGATACGCAGTATTTT
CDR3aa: CASSVAAGRDTQYF

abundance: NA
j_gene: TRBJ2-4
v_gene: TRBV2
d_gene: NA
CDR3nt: TGTGCCAGCAGTGAGGAGTTAGCCAAAAACATTCAGTACTTC
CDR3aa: CASSEELAKNIQYF

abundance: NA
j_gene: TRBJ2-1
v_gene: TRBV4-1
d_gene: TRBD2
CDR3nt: TGCGCCAGCAGCCAAGATCCTAGCGGGAGCTATTCGAATGAGCAGTTCTTC
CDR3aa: CASSQDPSGSYSNEQFF

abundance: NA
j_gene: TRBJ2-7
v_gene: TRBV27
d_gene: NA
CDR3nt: TGTGCCAGCAGTACTACAGCGAGCTCCTACGAGCAGTACTTC
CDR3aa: CASSTTASSYEQYF

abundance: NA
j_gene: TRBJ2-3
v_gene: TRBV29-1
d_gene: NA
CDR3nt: TGCAGCGTTGACCTAACTAGCCTCACAGATACGCAGTATTTT
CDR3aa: CSVDLTSLTDTQYF

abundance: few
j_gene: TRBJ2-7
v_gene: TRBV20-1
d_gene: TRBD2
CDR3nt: TGCAGTGCTAGTAAATTCTCCGGCGGGAGGTATTCCTACGAGCAGTACTTC
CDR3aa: CSASKFSGGRYSYEQYF

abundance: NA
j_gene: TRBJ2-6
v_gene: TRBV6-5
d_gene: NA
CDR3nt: TGTGCCAGCAGTTACTCGTTGAGCTCTGGGGCCAACGTCCTGACTTTC
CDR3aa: CASSYSLSSGANVLTF

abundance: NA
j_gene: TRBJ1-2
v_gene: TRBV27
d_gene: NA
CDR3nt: TGTGCCAGCAGTTTATATGCTAACTATGGCTACACCTTC
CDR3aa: CASSLYANYGYTF

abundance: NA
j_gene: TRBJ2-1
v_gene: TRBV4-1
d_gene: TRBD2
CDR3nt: TGCGCCAGCAGCCAAGAGGGGACTAGGGGGAATGAGCAGTTCTTC
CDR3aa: CASSQEGTRGNEQFF

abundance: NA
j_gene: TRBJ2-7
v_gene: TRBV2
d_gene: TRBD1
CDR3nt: TGTGCCGCAACCCAGGGGGTGTTTACCTACGAGCAGTACTTC
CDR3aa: CAATQGVFTYEQYF

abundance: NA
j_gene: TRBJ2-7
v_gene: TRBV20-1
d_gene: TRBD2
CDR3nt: TGCAGTGCTTCCCTAGCGGTAGCCTACGAGCAGTACTTC
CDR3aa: CSASLAVAYEQYF

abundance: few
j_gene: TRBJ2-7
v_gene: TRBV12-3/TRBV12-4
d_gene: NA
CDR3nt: TGTGCCAGCAGTTTCATGGGGTATGTCTACGAGCAGTACTTC
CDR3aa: CASSFMGYVYEQYF

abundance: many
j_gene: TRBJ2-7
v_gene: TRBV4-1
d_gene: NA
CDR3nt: TGTGCCAGCAGCCCCCGGGACGGAACCTACGAGCAGTACTTC
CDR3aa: CASSPRDGTYEQYF

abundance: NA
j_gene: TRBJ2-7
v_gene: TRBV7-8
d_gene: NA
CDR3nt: TGTGCCAGCAGCTTGCCGGGAGCCCCCTACGAGCAGTACTTC
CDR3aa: CASSLPGAPYEQYF

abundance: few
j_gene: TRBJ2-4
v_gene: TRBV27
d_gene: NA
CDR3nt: TGTGCCAGCAGTTCGTCCCAGGCCTACAAAAACATTCAGTACTTC
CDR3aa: CASSSSQAYKNIQYF

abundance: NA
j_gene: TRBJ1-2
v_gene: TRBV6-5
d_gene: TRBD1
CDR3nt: TGTGCCAGCAGGGGGACAGGGACATTAAGATATGGCTACACCTTC
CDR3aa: CASRGTGTLRYGYTF

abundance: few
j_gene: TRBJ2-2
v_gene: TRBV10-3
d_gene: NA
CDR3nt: TGTGCCATCAGTGAGGGGACACAGGCCGGGGAGCTGTTTTTT
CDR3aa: CAISEGTQAGELFF